This is a list of T cell receptor beta chains from one sample in a study of T-cell reconstitution after alpha-beta-depleted transplantation in children. MiXCR, applied by TCRdb to the PCR reads, yields one record per CDR3 protein. The profile covers 250,000 to 350,000 distinct CDR3 sequences, with roughly 25% appearing a single time and roughly 9.8% taken by the ten largest. The material sequenced was PBMCs, mostly from graft donor cells, taken 180 days after TCRalphabeta/CD19-depleted stem cell transplant. Receptors originate from a male patient under 18 who had a stem cell transplant for acute lymphoblastic leukemia, so the T cells may come from the graft donor. The CDR3 runs from the conserved cysteine through the conserved F or W. Each record gives: D gene, clone size, V gene, J gene, CDR3 protein, CDR3 DNA. D genes are given only for firm matches. A clone size is listed for some rows: how often the clone was seen (once, few, many), or a class if it is expanded.

>.|few|TRBV6-1|TRBJ2-5
CASQRTFSQETQYF
TGTGCCAGCCAAAGGACATTTTCCCAAGAGACCCAGTACTTC
>TRBD2|.|TRBV11-2|TRBJ2-7
CASSPRNIAGISYEQYF
TGTGCCAGCAGCCCTCGAAATATAGCGGGAATATCCTACGAGCAGTACTTC
>TRBD1|few|TRBV5-1|TRBJ2-7
CASSLVTGGGFREQYF
TGCGCCAGCAGCTTGGTGACAGGGGGCGGCTTCAGGGAGCAGTACTTC
>TRBD1|many|TRBV7-2|TRBJ2-3
CASSLGTGDTQYF
TGTGCCAGCAGCCTAGGGACAGGAGATACGCAGTATTTT
>TRBD1|.|TRBV27|TRBJ2-5
CASSFYRGETQYF
TGTGCCAGCAGTTTCTACAGGGGTGAGACCCAGTACTTC
>TRBD2|.|TRBV20-1|TRBJ2-7
CSARDIGSGSSYEQYF
TGCAGTGCTAGAGATATTGGTAGCGGGAGCTCCTACGAGCAGTACTTC
>.|few|TRBV15|TRBJ2-3
CATSRVGTLVVDTQYF
TGTGCCACCAGCAGAGTAGGGACGCTAGTCGTGGATACGCAGTATTTT
>TRBD1|.|TRBV11-2|TRBJ2-6
CASSGRQGVTLPGANVLTF
TGTGCCAGCAGCGGCAGACAGGGGGTAACTCTCCCTGGGGCCAACGTCCTGACTTTC
>.|once|TRBV7-9|TRBJ2-1
CASSLPRYNEQFF
TGTGCCAGCAGCTTGCCCCGGTACAATGAGCAGTTCTTC
>TRBD1|.|TRBV18|TRBJ2-7
CASSRTGAPYEQYF
TGTGCCAGCTCACGCACAGGGGCCCCCTACGAGCAGTACTTC
>.|.|TRBV7-9|TRBJ2-7
CASSGSTYEQYF
TGTGCCAGCAGCGGGAGTACGTACGAGCAGTACTTC
>.|.|TRBV4-1|TRBJ2-7
CASSQDQGTSYEQYF
TGCGCCAGCAGCCAAGATCAGGGTACCTCCTACGAGCAGTACTTC
>TRBD2|.|TRBV10-3|TRBJ2-2
CAINPGTRYAGELFF
TGTGCCATCAACCCCGGGACTAGATACGCCGGGGAGCTGTTTTTT
>.|.|TRBV6-1|TRBJ1-1
CASRSPGFGAEAFF
TGTGCCAGCAGAAGCCCAGGGTTTGGGGCTGAAGCTTTCTTT
>.|.|TRBV27|TRBJ2-7
CASSLLGIYEQYF
TGTGCCAGCAGTTTACTGGGAATCTACGAGCAGTACTTC
>TRBD1|few|TRBV12-3/TRBV12-4|TRBJ2-3
CASSFLDRGGTDTQYF
TGTGCCAGCAGTTTCCTCGACAGGGGGGGCACAGATACGCAGTATTTT
>.|many|TRBV20-1|TRBJ1-4
CSARDAGADEKLFF
TGCAGTGCTAGAGATGCGGGGGCGGATGAAAAACTGTTTTTT
>.|.|TRBV21-1|TRBJ1-1
CASPRGVQGKGDMNTEAFF
TGTGCCAGCCCCCGCGGGGTCCAAGGTAAGGGGGACATGAACACTGAAGCTTTCTTT
>.|.|TRBV27|TRBJ2-3
CASSLSAFLVTDTQYF
TGTGCCAGCAGTTTATCGGCCTTTTTAGTGACAGATACGCAGTATTTT
>TRBD2|.|TRBV7-3|TRBJ2-1
CASSFRTSGANEQFF
TGTGCCAGCAGCTTTCGGACTAGCGGGGCCAATGAGCAGTTCTTC
>.|.|TRBV20-1|TRBJ2-2
CSATFQGRLTNTGELFF
TGCAGTGCTACATTCCAGGGGCGCTTAACGAACACCGGGGAGCTGTTTTTT
>.|.|TRBV20-1|TRBJ2-7
CSARDPHRRSSYEQYF
TGCAGTGCTAGAGATCCCCACCGTCGTTCCTCCTACGAGCAGTACTTC
>.|few|TRBV4-2|TRBJ2-1
CASSQDLRAYNEQFF
TGTGCCAGCAGCCAAGATCTGCGGGCGTACAATGAGCAGTTCTTC
>TRBD1|.|TRBV4-1|TRBJ1-1
CASSQVSMSGGFGTEAFF
TGCGCCAGCAGCCAAGTTTCCATGTCAGGGGGCTTTGGCACTGAAGCTTTCTTT
>TRBD2|.|TRBV7-6|TRBJ2-3
CASSLEVAGLTDTQYF
TGTGCCAGCAGCTTAGAGGTAGCGGGGCTCACAGATACGCAGTATTTT
>.|many|TRBV12-3/TRBV12-4|TRBJ2-7
CASSLAMVNYEQYF
TGTGCCAGCAGTTTAGCGATGGTTAACTACGAGCAGTACTTC
>TRBD1|.|TRBV5-1|TRBJ2-7
CASSFPTDRANDEQYF
TGCGCCAGCAGCTTCCCCACTGACAGGGCTAACGACGAGCAGTACTTC
>.|.|TRBV19|TRBJ1-1
CASSIEDDTEAFF
TGTGCCAGTAGTATAGAGGACGACACTGAAGCTTTCTTT
>.|few|TRBV7-9|TRBJ1-2
CASSFGRDYGYTF
TGTGCCAGCAGTTTCGGACGGGACTATGGCTACACCTTC
>TRBD2|.|TRBV4-2|TRBJ2-2
CASSKEGLAGAGGTGELFF
TGTGCCAGCAGCAAAGAGGGACTAGCGGGAGCCGGTGGAACCGGGGAGCTGTTTTTT
>.|.|TRBV7-9|TRBJ2-3
CASSSTKGQTLLDTQYF
TGTGCCAGCAGCTCCACAAAGGGACAAACATTACTCGATACGCAGTATTTT
>.|.|TRBV5-1|TRBJ2-1
CASSGTGRHNEQFF
TGCGCCAGCAGTGGCACAGGGCGACACAATGAGCAGTTCTTC
>.|.|TRBV12-2|TRBJ1-4
CASRSKLQGAREKLFF
TGTGCAAGTCGCTCGAAGCTGCAGGGGGCACGCGAAAAACTGTTTTTT
>.|.|TRBV25-1|TRBJ2-7
CASSRQSTYEQYF
TGTGCCAGCAGTAGACAGTCTACCTACGAGCAGTACTTC
>TRBD2|.|TRBV13|TRBJ2-4
CASSLQGTRNIQYF
TGTGCCAGCAGCTTACAGGGGACTAGGAACATTCAGTACTTC
>TRBD2|.|TRBV24-1|TRBJ2-1
CATSEFGLARSYNEQFF
TGTGCCACCAGTGAGTTTGGACTAGCGCGTTCCTACAATGAGCAGTTCTTC
>TRBD1|.|TRBV5-1|TRBJ2-3
CASSLDWDREGTDTQYF
TGCGCCAGCAGCTTGGATTGGGACAGGGAAGGCACAGATACGCAGTATTTT
>TRBD2|.|TRBV20-1|TRBJ2-5
CCASEAGTSGSWETQYF
TGCTGTGCTAGTGAGGCCGGGACTAGCGGGAGTTGGGAGACCCAGTACTTC
>.|few|TRBV21-1|TRBJ2-2
CASSKRECSAGELFF
TGTGCCAGCAGCAAGCGGGAGTGTTCAGCCGGGGAGCTGTTTTTT
>TRBD1|few|TRBV5-1|TRBJ1-5
CARLWDSKVRVIRPQHF
TGCGCCAGGCTGTGGGACAGCAAAGTAAGGGTAATCAGGCCCCAGCATTTT
>.|few|TRBV7-9|TRBJ1-1
CASSPEPGTEAFF
TGTGCCAGCAGCCCTGAGCCGGGCACTGAAGCTTTCTTT
>TRBD2|.|TRBV20-1|TRBJ2-7
CSARTSGRPNEQYF
TGCAGTGCTAGGACTAGCGGGAGGCCTAACGAGCAGTACTTC